The sequence of this TCR beta chain was determined in a study of technical replicates of blood from a few donors. Method: immunoSEQ multiplex PCR; TCRdb's copy keeps in-frame clones and lacks some. The sample consists of about 61,000 clones, around 97% of them appearing once. Sample: T cells isolated from PBMCs. The sequence was obtained from a human donor in good health.

The CDR3 is CASSYGRNTEAFF. CDR3 DNA: TGTGCCAGCAGTTACGGCCGAAACACTGAAGCTTTCTTT. The chain joins TRBV6-6 to TRBJ1-1, with D uncertain. The CDR3 contains 13 residues. Looked up from germline, CDR1 is MNHNY and CDR2 is SVGAGI (reference sequence). The V end lost 2 bases, the J end lost 2 bases, and 6 bases lay between the germline ends.